This T cell receptor (beta chain) derives from a study of CD8 T cells in Susac syndrome. Germline CDR1 reads SGHNT; CDR2 reads YYREEE (reference sequence). The CDR3 has 14 residues. V was clipped by 2 bases and J by 7 bases, with 15 bases between them. Sequencing of TCR beta was performed on blood CD8+ T cells and on blood CD4+ T cells. Random hexamers served to reverse transcribe about 0.5 to 1 ug RNA. Amplification of TCR beta CDR3 by immunoSEQ multiplex PCR spanned 54 Vbeta and 13 Jbeta. TCRdb used MiXCR to reprocess the immunoSEQ multiplex PCR reads, holding one entry per CDR3 protein. Among 150,000 to 200,000 distinct CDR3 sequences, more than 85% were seen once, and the ten largest hold about 0.1%.

Source material: CD4+ T cells from PBMCs. The receptor was derived from a human donor with Susac syndrome. V is TRBV5-4 and J is TRBJ1-2; D uncertain. The CDR3 region has the DNA TGTGCCAGCAGCTTCCCGCAGGCGTTCTTTGGCTACACCTTC. This codes for CASSFPQAFFGYTF.